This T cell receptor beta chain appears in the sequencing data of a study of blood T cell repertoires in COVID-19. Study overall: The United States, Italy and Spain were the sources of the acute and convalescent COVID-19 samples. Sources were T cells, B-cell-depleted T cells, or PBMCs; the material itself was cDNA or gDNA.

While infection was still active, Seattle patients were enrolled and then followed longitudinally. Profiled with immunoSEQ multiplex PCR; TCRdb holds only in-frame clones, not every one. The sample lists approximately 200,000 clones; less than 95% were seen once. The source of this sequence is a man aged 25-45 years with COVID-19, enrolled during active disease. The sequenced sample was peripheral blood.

This CDR3 is CASRRDSGDGEKLFF. In DNA form, the CDR3 reads TGTGCCAGCAGGCGGGACAGTGGGGACGGTGAAAAACTGTTTTTT. The chain joins TRBV2 to TRBJ1-4, with 7 bases lining up with TRBD1. Germline values: CDR1 SNHLY, CDR2 FYNNEI. With 6 bases clipped from V and 7 bases from J, the junction kept 11 bases outside the gene matches. The CDR3 has 15 amino acids.